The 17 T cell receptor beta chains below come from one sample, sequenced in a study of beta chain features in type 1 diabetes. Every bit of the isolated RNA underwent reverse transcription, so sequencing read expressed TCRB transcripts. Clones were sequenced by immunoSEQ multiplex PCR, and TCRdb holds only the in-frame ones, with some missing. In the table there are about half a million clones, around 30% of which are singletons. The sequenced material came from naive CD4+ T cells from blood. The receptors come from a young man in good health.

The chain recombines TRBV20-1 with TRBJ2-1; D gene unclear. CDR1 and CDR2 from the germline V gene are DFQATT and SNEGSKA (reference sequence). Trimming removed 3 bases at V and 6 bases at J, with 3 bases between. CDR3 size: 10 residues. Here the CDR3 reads CSASSNEQFF. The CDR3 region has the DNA TGCAGTGCTAGCAGCAATGAGCAGTTCTTC.

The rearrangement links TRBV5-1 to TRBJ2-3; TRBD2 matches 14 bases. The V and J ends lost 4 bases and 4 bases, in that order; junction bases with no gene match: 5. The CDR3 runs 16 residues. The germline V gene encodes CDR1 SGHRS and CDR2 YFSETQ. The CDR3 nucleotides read TGCGCCAGCAGCAAAGGGACTAGCGGGAGCTCAGATACGCAGTATTTT. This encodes CASSKGTSGSSDTQYF.

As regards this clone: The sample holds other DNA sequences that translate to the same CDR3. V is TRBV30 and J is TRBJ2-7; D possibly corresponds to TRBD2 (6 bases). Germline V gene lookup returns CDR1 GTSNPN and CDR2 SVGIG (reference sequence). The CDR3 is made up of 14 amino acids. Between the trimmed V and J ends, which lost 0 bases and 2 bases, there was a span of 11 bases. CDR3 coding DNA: TGTGCCTGGAGTGTACGGGCGGGGACCTACGAGCAGTACTTC. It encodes CAWSVRAGTYEQYF.

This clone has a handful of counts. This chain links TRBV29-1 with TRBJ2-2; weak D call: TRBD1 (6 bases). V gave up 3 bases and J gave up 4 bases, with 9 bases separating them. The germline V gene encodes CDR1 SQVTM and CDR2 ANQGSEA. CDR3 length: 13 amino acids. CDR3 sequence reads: CSVEGALTGELFF. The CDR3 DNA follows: TGCAGCGTTGAGGGGGCCCTCACCGGGGAGCTGTTTTTT.

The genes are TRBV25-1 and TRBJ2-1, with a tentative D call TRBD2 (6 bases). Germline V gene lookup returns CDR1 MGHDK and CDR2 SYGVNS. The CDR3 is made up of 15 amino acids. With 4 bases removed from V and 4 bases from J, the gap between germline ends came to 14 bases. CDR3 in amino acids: CASSVSLAVYNEQFF. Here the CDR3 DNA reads TGTGCCAGCAGTGTCTCATTAGCGGTATACAATGAGCAGTTCTTC. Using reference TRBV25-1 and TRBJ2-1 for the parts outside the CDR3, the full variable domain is EADIYQTPRYLVIGTGKKITLECSQTMGHDKMYWYQQDPGMELHLIHYSYGVNSTEKGDLSSESTVSRIRTEHFPLTLESARPSHTSQYLCASSVSLAVYNEQFFGPGTRLTVL.

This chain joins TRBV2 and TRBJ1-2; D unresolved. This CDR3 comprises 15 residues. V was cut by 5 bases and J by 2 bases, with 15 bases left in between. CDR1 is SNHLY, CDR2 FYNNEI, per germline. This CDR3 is CASSRRTDRNYGYTF. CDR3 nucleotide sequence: TGTGCCAGCAGTAGACGGACCGACCGCAACTATGGCTACACCTTC.

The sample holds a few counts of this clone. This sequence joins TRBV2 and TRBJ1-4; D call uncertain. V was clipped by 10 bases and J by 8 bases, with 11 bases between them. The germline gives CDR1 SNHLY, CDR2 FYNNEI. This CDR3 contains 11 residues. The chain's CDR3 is CATAIREKLFF. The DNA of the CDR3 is TGTGCCACAGCTATCCGAGAAAAACTGTTTTTT.

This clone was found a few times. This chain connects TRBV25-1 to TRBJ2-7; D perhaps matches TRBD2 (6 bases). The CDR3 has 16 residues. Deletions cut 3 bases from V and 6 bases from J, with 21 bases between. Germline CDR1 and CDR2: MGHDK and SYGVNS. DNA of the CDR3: TGTGCCAGCAGTGACGCCCGGCTAGCGCTCGTGGGCGAGCAGTACTTC. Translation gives CASSDARLALVGEQYF.

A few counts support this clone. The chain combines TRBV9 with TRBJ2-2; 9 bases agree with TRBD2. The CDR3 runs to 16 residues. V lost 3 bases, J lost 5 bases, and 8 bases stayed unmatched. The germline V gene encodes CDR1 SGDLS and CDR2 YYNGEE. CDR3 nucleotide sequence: TGTGCCAGCAGCGCCCCGGGGACTAGCATTACCGGGGAGCTGTTTTTT. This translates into CASSAPGTSITGELFF.

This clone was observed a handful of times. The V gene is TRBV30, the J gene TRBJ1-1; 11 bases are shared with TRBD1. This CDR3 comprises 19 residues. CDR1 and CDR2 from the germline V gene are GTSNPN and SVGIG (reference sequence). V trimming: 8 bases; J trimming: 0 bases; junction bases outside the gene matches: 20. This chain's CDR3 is CASDLVGTGGRKMNTEAFF. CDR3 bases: TGTGCCAGCGACCTTGTAGGGACAGGGGGAAGAAAGATGAACACTGAAGCTTTCTTT.

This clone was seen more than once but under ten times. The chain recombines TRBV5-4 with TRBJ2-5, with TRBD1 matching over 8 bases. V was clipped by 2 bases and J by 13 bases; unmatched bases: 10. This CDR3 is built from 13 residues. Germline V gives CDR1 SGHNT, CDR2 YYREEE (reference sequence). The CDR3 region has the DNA TGTGCCAGCAGCTTTCTTCCGGGGGACAGGTTGTACTTC. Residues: CASSFLPGDRLYF.

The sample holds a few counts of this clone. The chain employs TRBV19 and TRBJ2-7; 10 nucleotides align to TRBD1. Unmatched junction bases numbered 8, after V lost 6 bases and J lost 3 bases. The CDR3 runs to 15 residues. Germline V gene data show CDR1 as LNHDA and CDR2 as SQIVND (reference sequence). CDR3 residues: CASRYRDRGFYEQYF. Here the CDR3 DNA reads TGTGCCAGTAGATATCGGGACAGGGGTTTCTACGAGCAGTACTTC.

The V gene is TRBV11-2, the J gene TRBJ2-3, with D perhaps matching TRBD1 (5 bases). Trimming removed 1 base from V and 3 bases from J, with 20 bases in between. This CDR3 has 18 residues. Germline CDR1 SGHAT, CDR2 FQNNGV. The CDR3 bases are TGTGCCAGCAGCTTAGTTCCCACAGCAGGGCGAAAAACAGATACGCAGTATTTT. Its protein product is CASSLVPTAGRKTDTQYF.

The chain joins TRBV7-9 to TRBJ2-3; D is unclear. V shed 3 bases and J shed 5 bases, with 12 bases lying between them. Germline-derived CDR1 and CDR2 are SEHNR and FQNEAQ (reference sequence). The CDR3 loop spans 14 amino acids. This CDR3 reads CASSLHSTVDTQYF. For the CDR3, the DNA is TGTGCCAGCAGCTTGCACAGCACCGTAGATACGCAGTATTTT.

Written as DNA, the CDR3 is TGTGCCAGCAGCTACAGGGGTGGCGAGCAGTACTTC. Translating it yields CASSYRGGEQYF. The chain combines TRBV6-5 with TRBJ2-7; the match to TRBD1 covers 7 bases. Germline CDR1 and CDR2: MNHEY and SVGAGI. The V and J ends lost 6 bases and 6 bases, in that order; junction bases with no gene match: 5. The CDR3 is 12 amino acids.

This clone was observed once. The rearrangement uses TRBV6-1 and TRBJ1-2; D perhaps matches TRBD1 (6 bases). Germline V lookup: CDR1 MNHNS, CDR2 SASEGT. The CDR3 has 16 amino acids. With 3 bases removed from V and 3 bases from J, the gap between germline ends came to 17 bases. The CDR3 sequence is CASSDLWEGGYYGYTF. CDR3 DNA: TGTGCCAGCAGTGACCTCTGGGAGGGGGGATACTATGGCTACACCTTC.

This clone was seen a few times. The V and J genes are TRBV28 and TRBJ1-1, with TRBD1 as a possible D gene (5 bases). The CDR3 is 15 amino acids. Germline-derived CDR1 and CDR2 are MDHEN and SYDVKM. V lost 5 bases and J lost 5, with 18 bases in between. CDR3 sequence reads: CASSPPRRGVTEAFF. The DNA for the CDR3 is TGTGCCAGCAGTCCCCCGCGGCGGGGGGTTACTGAAGCTTTCTTT.